This TCR beta chain was captured in a study of T cells after yellow fever vaccination. TCRdb passed the 5' RACE reads through MiXCR, listing each CDR3 protein once. The repertoire holds 600,000 to 750,000 distinct CDR3 sequences, roughly 12% seen once, with about 15% in the top ten. The length of the CDR3 is 13 residues. V shed 9 bases, J shed 4 bases, and the junction held 9 bases outside the gene matches. J is TRBJ2-7 and V is TRBV23-1, with 7 positions matching TRBD1. TRBV23-1 is recorded as an ORF, its role being uncertain. The sequencing here drew on PBMCs, taken on the day of the yellow fever booster vaccination. The clonotype was recovered from a man aged 30 to 45 who received the YFV17D yellow fever vaccine. CDR3 residues: CARAGDSCYEQYF. The CDR3 DNA follows: TGCGCCAGGGCAGGGGACAGCTGTTACGAGCAGTACTTC.